This T cell receptor beta chain comes out of a study of PD-1 blockade in classical Hodgkin lymphoma. Overall study findings and caveats: Newly diagnosed patients had diversity similar to the baseline diversity of complete responders.

Every patient was affected by relapse after autologous stem cell transplantation, while exposure to brentuximab vedotin was not uniform. Purification of CD4+ T cells from thawed PBMCs was performed via magnetic negative selection. A note on this clone: As yet, its antigen is unknown.

Some clones are missing from TCRdb's copy, which holds only in-frame ones; the method was immunoSEQ multiplex PCR. The sample records roughly 31,000 clones, over 75% being singletons. Sequencing was performed on CD4+ T cells from blood, taken at baseline. The TCR originated in a human donor with classical Hodgkin lymphoma.

CDR3 DNA: TGTGCCAGCAGCCAAGGGGCGGGTGAATTGTACAATGAGCAGTTCTTC. Translated, it gives CASSQGAGELYNEQFF. The chain employs TRBV14 and TRBJ2-1, with D perhaps matching TRBD2 (5 bases). There are 16 residues in the CDR3. CDR1 and CDR2 (germline): SGHDN, FVKESK. The V end lost 1 base, the J end lost 4 bases, and 14 bases lay between the germline ends.